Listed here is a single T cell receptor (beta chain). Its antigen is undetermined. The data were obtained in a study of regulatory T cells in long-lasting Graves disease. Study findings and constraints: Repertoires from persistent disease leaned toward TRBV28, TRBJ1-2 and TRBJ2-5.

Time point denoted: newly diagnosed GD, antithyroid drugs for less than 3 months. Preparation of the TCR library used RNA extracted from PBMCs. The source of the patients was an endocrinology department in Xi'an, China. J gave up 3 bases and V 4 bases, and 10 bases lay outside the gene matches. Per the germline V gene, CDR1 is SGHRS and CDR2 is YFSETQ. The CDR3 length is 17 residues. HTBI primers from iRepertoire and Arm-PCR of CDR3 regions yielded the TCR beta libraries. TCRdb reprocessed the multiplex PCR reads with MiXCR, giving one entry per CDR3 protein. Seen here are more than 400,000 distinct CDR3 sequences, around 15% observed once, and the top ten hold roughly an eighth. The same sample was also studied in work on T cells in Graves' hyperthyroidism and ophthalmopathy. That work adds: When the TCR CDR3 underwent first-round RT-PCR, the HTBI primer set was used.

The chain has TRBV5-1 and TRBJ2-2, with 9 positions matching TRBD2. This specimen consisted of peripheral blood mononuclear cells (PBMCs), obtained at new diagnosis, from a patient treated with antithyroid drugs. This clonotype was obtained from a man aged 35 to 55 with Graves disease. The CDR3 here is CASSPRGGRADTGELFF. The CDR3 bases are TGCGCCAGCAGCCCCAGGGGCGGGAGGGCTGACACCGGGGAGCTGTTTTTT.